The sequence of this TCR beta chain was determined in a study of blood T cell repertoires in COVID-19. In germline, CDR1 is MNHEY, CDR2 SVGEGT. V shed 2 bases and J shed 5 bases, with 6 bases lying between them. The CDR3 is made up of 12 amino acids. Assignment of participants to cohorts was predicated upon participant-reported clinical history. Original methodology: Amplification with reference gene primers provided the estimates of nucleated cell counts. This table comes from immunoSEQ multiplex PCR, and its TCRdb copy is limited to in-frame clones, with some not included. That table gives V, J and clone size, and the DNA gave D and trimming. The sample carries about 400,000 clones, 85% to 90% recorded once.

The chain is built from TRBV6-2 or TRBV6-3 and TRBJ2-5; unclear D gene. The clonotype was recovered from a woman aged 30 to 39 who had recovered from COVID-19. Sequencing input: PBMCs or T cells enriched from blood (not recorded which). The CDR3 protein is CASSYLRETQYF. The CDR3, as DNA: TGTGCCAGCAGTTACCTTCGGGAGACCCAGTACTTC.